Each of the 23 T cell receptor beta chains below was sequenced from the same sample in a study of T cell responses to AZD1222 COVID-19 vaccine. Generated by immunoSEQ multiplex PCR, the TCRdb table keeps only in-frame clones and is missing some. The table lists more than 90,000 clones, roughly 83% of them singletons. The material sequenced was peripheral blood, taken 28 days after the second AZD1222 dose. These TCRs come from an adult who received the AZD1222 COVID-19 vaccine.

This clone was counted a single time. The V gene is TRBV29-1, the J gene TRBJ2-3, with TRBD2 matching 8 bases. Germline lookup yields CDR1 SQVTM and CDR2 ANQGSEA. With V trimmed by 3 bases and J by 3 bases, 8 bases remained unmatched. The length of the CDR3 is 15 residues. CDR3 nucleotides: TGCAGCGTTGACGCGGGGGGTCTAGCAACAGATACGCAGTATTTT. This encodes CSVDAGGLATDTQYF.

The genes are TRBV5-1 and TRBJ1-5; D call uncertain. The CDR3 covers 15 residues. V lost 0 bases and J 0 bases, leaving 7 bases between the germline ends. The germline V gene has CDR1 SGHRS and CDR2 YFSETQ. Here the CDR3 DNA reads TGCGCCAGCAGCTTGGACAGTCCTAGCAATCAGCCCCAGCATTTT. Its translation is CASSLDSPSNQPQHF.

This clone showed up just a few times. V is TRBV28 and J is TRBJ1-4; D perhaps matches TRBD1 (6 bases). The V gene lost 5 bases and the J gene lost 8 bases, with 15 bases spanning the gap. The CDR3 has 14 residues. The germline V gene encodes CDR1 MDHEN and CDR2 SYDVKM. CDR3 DNA sequence: TGTGCCAGCAGTAGAACGGGGGGCGGCGAAAAACTGTTTTTT. Its translation is CASSRTGGGEKLFF.

The rearrangement joins TRBV14 to TRBJ1-6; no definite D call. CDR1 and CDR2 from the germline V gene are SGHDN and FVKESK. CDR3 length equals 12 residues. Trimming removed 3 bases at V and 7 bases at J, with 4 bases between. The CDR3 loop is CASSQANSPLHF. For the CDR3, the DNA is TGTGCCAGCAGCCAGGCGAATTCACCCCTCCACTTT.

J is TRBJ1-1 and V is TRBV27; 7 positions match TRBD1. Unmatched junction bases numbered 3, after V lost 2 bases and J lost 3 bases. The germline CDR1 and CDR2 sequences are MNHEY and SMNVEV (reference sequence). This CDR3 spans 14 amino acids. CDR3 sequence: CASSLEGGDTEAFF. The CDR3 DNA sequence: TGTGCCAGCAGTTTAGAAGGGGGCGACACTGAAGCTTTCTTT.

Comments on this clone: This sample includes further DNA sequences coding for the same CDR3. The chain recombines TRBV18 with TRBJ2-5; D is ambiguous. V lost 1 base, J lost 5 bases, and 2 bases lay in between. CDR3 length: 11 residues. Germline-derived CDR1 and CDR2 are KGHSH and LQKENI. CDR3 loop: CASSPQETQYF. The CDR3, as DNA: TGTGCCAGCTCACCACAGGAGACCCAGTACTTC.

A single count supports this clone. The chain combines TRBV27 with TRBJ2-2; TRBD2 matches at 9 bases. In germline, CDR1 is MNHEY, CDR2 SMNVEV (reference sequence). The CDR3 covers 16 residues. Trimming took 7 bases from V and 7 from J; bases not matched to a gene: 13. In nucleotides, the CDR3 is TGTGCCAGCAAAAATCAGCGGGGGGTCAATCACGGGGAGCTGTTTTTT. This codes for CASKNQRGVNHGELFF.

The rearrangement links TRBV19 to TRBJ2-1; 7 bases are a match to TRBD1. The junction had 8 bases not matched to a gene; V was cut back by 10 bases and J by 5 bases. CDR1 and CDR2 from the germline V gene are LNHDA and SQIVND (reference sequence). This CDR3 has 13 residues. The CDR3 bases are TGTGCCACCCGACAGGGTAACAACAATGAGCAGTTCTTC. It codes for CATRQGNNNEQFF.

The V gene is TRBV12-5, the J gene TRBJ2-1; TRBD2 aligns across 10 bases. The CDR3 extends over 16 amino acids. V shed 5 bases, J shed 0 bases, and the junction held 4 bases outside the gene matches. Germline CDR1 and CDR2: LGHNT and FRNRAP. CDR3 nucleotide sequence: TGTGCTAGTGGTCATTTAGCGGGGGGCTCCTACAATGAGCAGTTCTTC. Translated: CASGHLAGGSYNEQFF.

This clone appeared once. This chain links TRBV7-3 with TRBJ1-5, with D possibly matching TRBD1 (5 bases). V shed 0 bases and J shed 3 bases, with 12 bases lying between them. Per germline, CDR1 SGHTA and CDR2 FQGTGA. The CDR3 covers 16 residues. CDR3 in DNA: TGTGCCAGCAGCTTAACTAGAGGGGCCTACAATCAGCCCCAGCATTTT. It encodes CASSLTRGAYNQPQHF.

V usage is TRBV19 and J usage is TRBJ1-2, with 7 bases that match TRBD1. V was pared by 2 bases and J by 8 bases, with 11 bases of the junction left unmatched. From germline, CDR1 is LNHDA and CDR2 SQIVND (reference sequence). The CDR3 spans 15 residues. CDR3 sequence reads: CASSINIGQARGYTF. The CDR3 DNA reads as TGTGCCAGTAGTATAAATATTGGACAGGCTCGGGGCTACACCTTC. The complete variable domain, with remaining parts taken from reference TRBV19 and TRBJ1-2, reads DGGITQSPKYLFRKEGQNVTLSCEQNLNHDAMYWYRQDPGQGLRLIYYSQIVNDFQKGDIAEGYSVSREKKESFPLTVTSAQKNPTAFYLCASSINIGQARGYTFGSGTRLTVV.

The rearrangement uses TRBV19 and TRBJ1-5; 9 nucleotides align to TRBD1. Trimming at V came to 3 bases and at J to 5 bases, leaving 5 bases not matched to a gene. Germline CDR1 is LNHDA and CDR2 is SQIVND (reference sequence). This CDR3 is 15 amino acids long. CDR3 nucleotides: TGTGCCAGTAGTATTTACAGGACAGGGGATCAGCCCCAGCATTTT. As protein: CASSIYRTGDQPQHF.

The chain uses TRBV9 and TRBJ2-3; D is undetermined. Deletions cut 2 bases from V and 3 bases from J, with 13 bases between. The germline V gene encodes CDR1 SGDLS and CDR2 YYNGEE. This CDR3 region has 15 residues. The CDR3 DNA is TGTGCCAGCAGCGTCCAAGCAATCGGGACAGATACGCAGTATTTT. It codes for CASSVQAIGTDTQYF.

This clone was observed a single time. This sequence joins TRBV5-1 and TRBJ1-2, with a tentative D call TRBD1 (6 bases). The ends were cut back, 4 bases at V and 6 bases at J, with 25 bases in the middle. Germline-derived CDR1 and CDR2 are SGHRS and YFSETQ. The CDR3 length is 17 residues. The CDR3 region is CASSETRDHIGGNGYTF. CDR3 nucleotide sequence: TGCGCCAGCAGCGAAACCCGGGACCACATAGGGGGGAATGGCTACACCTTC.

The chain recombines TRBV6-2 or TRBV6-3 with TRBJ1-2; 9 bases line up with TRBD1. Trimming took 4 bases from V and 6 from J; bases not matched to a gene: 12. There are 16 residues in the CDR3. Germline loops: CDR1 MNHEY, CDR2 SVGEGT. The DNA for the CDR3 is TGTGCCAGCAGTTCACCTCCGGGACAGGGAAGGGATGGCTACACCTTC. This codes for CASSSPPGQGRDGYTF.

This CDR3 reads CASSLATGGNTEAFF. CDR3 nucleotides: TGCGCCAGCAGCTTGGCGACGGGGGGGAACACTGAAGCTTTCTTT. The chain employs TRBV5-1 and TRBJ1-1; possibly TRBD1 for D (5 bases). Trimming shortened V by 0 bases and J by 1 base, and 10 bases separated the two germline ends. Germline CDR1 SGHRS, CDR2 YFSETQ. This CDR3 has 15 residues.

The chain has TRBV6-5 and TRBJ2-1, with 11 nucleotides matching TRBD2. The V and J ends lost 4 bases and 7 bases, in that order; junction bases with no gene match: 6. The CDR3 consists of 15 residues. CDR1 MNHEY and CDR2 SVGAGI come from the germline V gene. CDR3 protein: CASSSTSGGLNEQFF. CDR3 sequence (DNA): TGTGCCAGCAGTTCCACTAGCGGGGGTCTTAATGAGCAGTTCTTC.

The J gene is TRBJ1-5, the V gene TRBV10-3; a possible D gene is TRBD1 (6 bases). This CDR3 has 13 residues. Looked up from germline, CDR1 is ENHRY and CDR2 is SYGVKD. The V and J ends lost 4 bases and 3 bases respectively, with 7 bases between them. CDR3 bases: TGTGCCATCAGTGGACAGGTCAATCAGCCCCAGCATTTT. It specifies CAISGQVNQPQHF.

The V call is TRBV5-1, the J call TRBJ2-7; no reliable D call. V was cut by 1 base and J by 3 bases, with 2 bases left in between. The CDR3 loop spans 11 amino acids. Germline lookup yields CDR1 SGHRS and CDR2 YFSETQ. In DNA, the CDR3 is TGCGCCAGCAGCTTGAACTACGAGCAGTACTTC. Encoded protein: CASSLNYEQYF.

V gene TRBV7-2 combines with J gene TRBJ2-7; 7 bases are shared with TRBD1. Per germline, CDR1 SGHTA and CDR2 FQGNSA. The CDR3 loop spans 13 amino acids. Losses at the gene ends were 3 bases for V and 5 bases for J; bases not matched to a gene: 4. In DNA, the CDR3 is TGTGCCAGCAGCTTCCGGGACAGCCACGAGCAGTACTTC. This sequence encodes CASSFRDSHEQYF. Combining the CDR3 with reference TRBV7-2 and TRBJ2-7 gives the whole variable domain GAGVSQSPSNKVTEKGKDVELRCDPISGHTALYWYRQSLGQGLEFLIYFQGNSAPDKSGLPSDRFSAERTGGSVSTLTIQRTQQEDSAVYLCASSFRDSHEQYFGPGTRLTVT.

The rearrangement links TRBV9 to TRBJ2-7; 7 nucleotides agree with TRBD1. With V trimmed by 2 bases and J by 5 bases, 13 bases remained unmatched. Germline CDR1 is SGDLS and CDR2 is YYNGEE. This CDR3 is built from 16 residues. The CDR3: CASSVGAGGKGHEQYF. The CDR3 DNA is TGTGCCAGCAGCGTCGGAGCAGGGGGAAAGGGACACGAGCAGTACTTC. Full variable domain (missing parts from reference TRBV9 and TRBJ2-7): DSGVTQTPKHLITATGQRVTLRCSPRSGDLSVYWYQQSLDQGLQFLIQYYNGEERAKGNILERFSAQQFPDLHSELNLSSLELGDSALYFCASSVGAGGKGHEQYFGPGTRLTVT.

The chain links TRBV18 to TRBJ2-5, with D perhaps TRBD2 (7 bases). Trimming took 3 bases from V and 5 from J, leaving 19 bases between them. Germline V CDR1 and CDR2: KGHSH, LQKENI. The CDR3 has 16 amino acids. For the CDR3, the DNA is TGTGCCAGCTCACCCAGAGAAGAGGCGGGGGCCGAGACCCAGTACTTC. Residues: CASSPREEAGAETQYF.

The CDR3 reads CASSYSDQPQHF. The CDR3 DNA follows: TGTGCCAGCAGTTACTCCGATCAGCCCCAGCATTTT. The genes are TRBV6-6 and TRBJ1-5; D is undetermined. This CDR3 contains 12 residues. Trimming removed 0 bases from V and 5 bases from J, with 2 bases in between. Germline CDR1 and CDR2: MNHNY and SVGAGI (reference sequence).